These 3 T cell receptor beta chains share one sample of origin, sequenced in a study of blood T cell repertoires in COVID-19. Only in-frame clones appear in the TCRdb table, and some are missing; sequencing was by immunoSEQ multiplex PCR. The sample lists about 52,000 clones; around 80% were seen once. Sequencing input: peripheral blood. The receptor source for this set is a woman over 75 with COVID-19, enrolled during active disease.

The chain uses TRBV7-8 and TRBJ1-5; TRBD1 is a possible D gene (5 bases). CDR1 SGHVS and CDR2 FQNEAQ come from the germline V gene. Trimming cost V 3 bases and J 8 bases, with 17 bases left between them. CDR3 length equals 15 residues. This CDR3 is CASSFHQGRGEPQHF. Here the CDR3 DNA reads TGTGCCAGCAGCTTCCATCAGGGTAGGGGCGAGCCCCAGCATTTT.

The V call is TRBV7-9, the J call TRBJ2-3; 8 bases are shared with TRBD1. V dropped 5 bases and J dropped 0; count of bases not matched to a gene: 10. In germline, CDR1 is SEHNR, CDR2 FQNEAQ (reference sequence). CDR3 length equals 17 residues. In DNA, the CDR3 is TGTGCCAGCAGCGTCCTGACAGGGGCGTTAAGCACAGATACGCAGTATTTT. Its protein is CASSVLTGALSTDTQYF.

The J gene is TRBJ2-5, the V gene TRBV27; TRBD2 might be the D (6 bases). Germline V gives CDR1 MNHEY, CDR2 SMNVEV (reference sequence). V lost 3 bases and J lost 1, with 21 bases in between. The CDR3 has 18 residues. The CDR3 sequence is CASSFRGFSGPFQETQYF. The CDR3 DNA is TGTGCCAGCAGTTTTCGGGGGTTTAGCGGACCTTTCCAAGAGACCCAGTACTTC.